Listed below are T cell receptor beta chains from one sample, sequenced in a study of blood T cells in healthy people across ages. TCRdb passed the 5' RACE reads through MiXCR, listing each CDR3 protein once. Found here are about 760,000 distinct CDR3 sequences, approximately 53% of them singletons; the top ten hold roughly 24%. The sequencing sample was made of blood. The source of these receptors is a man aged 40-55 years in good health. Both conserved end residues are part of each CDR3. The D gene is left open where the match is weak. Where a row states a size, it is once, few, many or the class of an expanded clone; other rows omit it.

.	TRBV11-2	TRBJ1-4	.	TGTGCCAGCAGCTTAGTAGGGCGGCTCGCGGCTAATGAAAAACTGTTTTTT	CASSLVGRLAANEKLFF
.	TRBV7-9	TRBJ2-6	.	TGTGCCAGCAGCTTAGATTTGGCAGGGGGAGGCTCTGGGGCCAACGTCCTGACTTTC	CASSLDLAGGGSGANVLTF
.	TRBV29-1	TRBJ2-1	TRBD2	TGCAGCGTTGATGGTAGCGGGAGCTACAATGAGCAGTTCTTC	CSVDGSGSYNEQFF
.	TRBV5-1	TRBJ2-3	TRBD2	TGCGCCAGCAGCTTAGGGGCGGGGGGAACCACAGATACGCAGTATTTT	CASSLGAGGTTDTQYF
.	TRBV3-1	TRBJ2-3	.	TGTGCCAGCAGCGATAAAGGACGGAGACCCACAGATACGCAGTATTTT	CASSDKGRRPTDTQYF
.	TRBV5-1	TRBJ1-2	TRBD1	TGCGCCAGCAGTCCTGTCAGGGGGGGTTTATCTGACTATGGCTACACCTTC	CASSPVRGGLSDYGYTF
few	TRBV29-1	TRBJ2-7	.	TGCAGCGTTGAAGTTGTGGGATCCTACGAGCAGTACTTC	CSVEVVGSYEQYF
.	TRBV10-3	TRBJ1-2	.	TGTGCCATCAGTCGGACAGAGCAACGCTATGGCTACACCTTC	CAISRTEQRYGYTF
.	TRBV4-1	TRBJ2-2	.	TGCGCCAGCAGCCAAAGGTTGACCTCCGAGCTGTTTTTT	CASSQRLTSELFF
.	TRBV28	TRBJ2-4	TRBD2	TGTGCCAGCAGTTTATTAGCGGGTATTACCAAAAACATTCAGTACTTC	CASSLLAGITKNIQYF
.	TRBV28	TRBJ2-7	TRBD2	TGTGCCAGCAGTCTTAGCGGGAGGGCGATCACCGGGGAGCAGTACTTC	CASSLSGRAITGEQYF
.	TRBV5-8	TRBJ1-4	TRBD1	TGTGCCAGCAGCTTTTCGGGACAGGGGAATGAAAAACTGTTTTTT	CASSFSGQGNEKLFF
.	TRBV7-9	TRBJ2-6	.	TGTGCCAGCAGCTGGGCAGGGCTAGGGGCCAACGTCCTGACTTTC	CASSWAGLGANVLTF
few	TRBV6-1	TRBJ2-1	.	TGTGCCAGCAGGGAAGACTCCACAAGATTCTACAATGAGCAGTTCTTC	CASREDSTRFYNEQFF
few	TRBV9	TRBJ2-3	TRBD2	TGTGCCAGCGCACTAGCGGGAGGAACAGATACGCAGTATTTT	CASALAGGTDTQYF
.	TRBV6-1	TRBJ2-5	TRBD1	TGTGCCAGCAGGCCAACCGGGACAGGGTTTCGGATCAATGAGCAGTACTTC	CASRPTGTGFRINEQYF
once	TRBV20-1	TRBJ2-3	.	TGCAGTGCCAAAGACGGGTTAGATACGCAGTATTTT	CSAKDGLDTQYF
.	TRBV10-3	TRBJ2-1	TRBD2	TGTGCCATCAGTGAGTCCACTAGCGTAACCTACAATGAGCAGTTCTTC	CAISESTSVTYNEQFF
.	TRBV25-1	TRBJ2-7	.	TGTGCCAGCAGTGGTGGGGTCAGATCCTACTCCTACAATGAGCAGTACTTC	CASSGGVRSYSYNEQYF
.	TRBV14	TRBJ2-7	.	TGTGCCAGCGTTTTACAGGGTGGCAATGAGCAGTACTTC	CASVLQGGNEQYF
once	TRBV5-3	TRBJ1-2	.	TGTGCCAGCAGCTTGGTTGTCAGGGAAACCGCGAAGGGTGATGGCTACACCTTC	CASSLVVRETAKGDGYTF
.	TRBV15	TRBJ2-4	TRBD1	TGTGCCACCAGCTCACAGGGGATAGCCAAAAACATTCGGTACTTC	CATSSQGIAKNIRYF
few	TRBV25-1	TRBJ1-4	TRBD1	TGTGCCACCTCAGGGGGTTCGATTGAAAAACTGTTTTTT	CATSGGSIEKLFF
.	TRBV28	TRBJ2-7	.	TGTGCCAGCAGTTTGTTTAGCTACGAGCAGTACTTC	CASSLFSYEQYF
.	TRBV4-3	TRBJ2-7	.	TGCGCCAGCAGCCAAGAGTCCGCCGAGGGTGGTGAGCAGTACTTC	CASSQESAEGGEQYF
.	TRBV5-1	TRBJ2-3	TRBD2	TGCGCCAGCAGCCCCATTGCTAGCGGGGATACGCAGTATTTT	CASSPIASGDTQYF
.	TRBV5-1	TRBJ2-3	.	TGCGCCAGCAGATCGCGGCTGAGCACAGATACGCAGTATTTT	CASRSRLSTDTQYF
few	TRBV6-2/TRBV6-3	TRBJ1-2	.	TGTGCCAGCAGTTATTCAGGGGATTATGGCTACACCTTC	CASSYSGDYGYTF
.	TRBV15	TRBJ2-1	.	TGTGCCACCAGCAGAGCCCTGGGACAACACAGTGAGCAGTTCTTC	CATSRALGQHSEQFF
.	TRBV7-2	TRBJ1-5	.	TGTGCCAGCAGCTTCCGGGAGGGCAATCAGCCCCAGCATTTT	CASSFREGNQPQHF
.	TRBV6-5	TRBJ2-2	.	TGTGCCAGCAGAGCCCCGTTTGTTCCCGGGGAGCTGTTTTTT	CASRAPFVPGELFF
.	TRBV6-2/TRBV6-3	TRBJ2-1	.	TGTGCCAGCAGTTACTCGGGACACCCAACCACCAAGTATGAGCAGTTCTTC	CASSYSGHPTTKYEQFF
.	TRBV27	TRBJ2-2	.	TGTGCCAGCGGACTGGCCGCCGGGGAGCTGTTTTTT	CASGLAAGELFF